These T cell receptor beta chains were read from a single sample in a study of vaccination effects on CD4 cells after COVID-19. These receptors lack a known antigen. Clones were read by immunoSEQ multiplex PCR, and TCRdb kept only the in-frame ones, dropping some. The repertoire consists of about 72,000 clones, with about 81% occurring once and the leading ten covering 1% to 1.5%. The sample in question was CD4+ T cells from PBMCs cultured with HCoV-229E spike peptides, obtained after COVID-19 vaccination. These TCRs come from a human donor who received a COVID-19 vaccine. Each CDR3 is given without its conserved first and last residue.

>TRBJ2-1|TRBV9
ASSLTSGTYNEQF
>TRBJ1-1|TRBV7-2
ASSLEPTGAF
>TRBJ2-2|TRBV4-3
ASSQGPGGSTGELF
>TRBJ1-2|TRBV5-1
ASSLEGGDNYGYT
>TRBJ2-4|TRBV4-2
ASSLRLAGENIQY
>TRBJ1-3|TRBV18
ASSPNRGAAGNTIY
>TRBJ2-2|TRBV5-1
ASSLAVVNTGELF
>TRBJ2-1|TRBV6-2/TRBV6-3
ASSPVERGGLTEQF
>TRBJ2-2|TRBV3-1/TRBV3-2
ASSQATGNTGELF
>TRBJ2-5|TRBV7-2
ASSLGTSHPQETQY
>TRBJ1-2|TRBV5-1
ASRRDSSNYGYT
>TRBJ1-3|TRBV12-5
ASAAGGYSGNTIY
>TRBJ1-5|TRBV2
ASSVEPSRSGPQH
>TRBJ2-2|TRBV5-1
ASSSPAGQYTGELF
>TRBJ1-2|TRBV10-3
AISTGTDYGYT
>TRBJ1-2|TRBV21-1
ASSKDYGYT
>TRBJ2-3|TRBV7-8
ASSSTSGGLVPQY
>TRBJ2-5|TRBV7-9
ASSLPVQETQY
>TRBJ2-5|TRBV24-1
ATSDSATGGAETQY
>TRBJ2-3|TRBV7-8
ASSLRGVRQSAEDTQY
>TRBJ2-5|TRBV9
ASSADSRETQY
>TRBJ2-5|TRBV4-1
ASSQGILAGEETQY
>TRBJ1-4|TRBV7-2
ASSPGDRNEKLF
>TRBJ2-1|TRBV18
ASSDRGDSSYNEQF
>TRBJ1-5|TRBV18
ASSLGRGDQPQH
>TRBJ1-2|TRBV7-8
ASSPKPAYGYT
>TRBJ2-5|TRBV18
ASSPLGQGETQY
>TRBJ2-4|TRBV9
ARTLSVGGAAKNIQY
>TRBJ1-3|TRBV3-1/TRBV3-2
ASSQGSLGRLSGNTIY
>TRBJ1-5|TRBV28
ASRWGGSNQPQH
>TRBJ2-3|TRBV9
ASSVRGADTQY
>TRBJ1-4|TRBV12-3/TRBV12-4
ASSRDRDEKLF
>TRBJ2-2|TRBV19
AAGLGNTGELF
>TRBJ2-3|TRBV7-2
ASTPGWVWLSDTQY
>TRBJ1-2|TRBV5-1
ASSLGTGGYGYT
>TRBJ2-5|TRBV7-9
ASSWEETQY
>TRBJ1-2|TRBV28
ASRMGGALNYGYT
>TRBJ1-1|TRBV7-2
ASSSGTVNTEAF
>TRBJ2-5|TRBV18
ASSPPGTAGRETQY
>TRBJ2-1|TRBV2
ASGDLGNNEQF
>TRBJ2-5|TRBV29-1
SVQQGLETQY
>TRBJ1-3|TRBV7-8
ASSPGQGQGRTIY
>TRBJ2-6|TRBV6-5
ASSFRLSGANVLT
>TRBJ1-2|TRBV3-1/TRBV3-2
ASSQDQGRDGYT
>TRBJ2-3|TRBV18
ASSQSRASEGDTQY
>TRBJ1-1|TRBV6-5
ASSLSRDRVNTEAF